This T cell receptor (beta chain) comes out of a study of T cell responses to AZD1222 COVID-19 vaccine. Findings of the study overall: Sampled repertoires all dated from after the peak T cell response. Unmutated variant regions are reportedly the target of nearly half of TCRs that are spike-specific.

As regards this clone: Its antigen is unidentified.

Clones were sequenced by immunoSEQ multiplex PCR, and TCRdb holds only the in-frame ones, with some missing. In total, the table holds about 140,000 clones. What was sequenced was peripheral blood. The TCR was taken from an adult in good health.

This CDR3 is CASSSQVLNTEAFF. DNA for the CDR3: TGTGCCAGCAGCTCACAAGTCCTGAACACTGAAGCTTTCTTT. The chain has TRBV11-2 and TRBJ1-1; D uncertain. The CDR3 sequence is 14 residues long. From germline, CDR1 is SGHAT and CDR2 FQNNGV. The ends were cut back, 4 bases at V and 0 bases at J, with 9 bases in the middle.